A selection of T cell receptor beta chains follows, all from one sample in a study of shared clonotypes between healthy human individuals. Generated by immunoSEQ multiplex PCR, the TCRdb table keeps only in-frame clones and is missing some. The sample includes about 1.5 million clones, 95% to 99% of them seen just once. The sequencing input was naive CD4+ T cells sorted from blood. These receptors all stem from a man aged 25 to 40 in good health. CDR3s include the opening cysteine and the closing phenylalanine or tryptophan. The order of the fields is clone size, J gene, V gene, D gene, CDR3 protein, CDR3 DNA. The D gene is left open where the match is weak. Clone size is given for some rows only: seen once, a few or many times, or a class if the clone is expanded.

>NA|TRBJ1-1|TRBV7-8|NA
CASSSTVLNTEAFF
TGTGCCAGCAGCTCGACAGTTCTTAACACTGAAGCTTTCTTT
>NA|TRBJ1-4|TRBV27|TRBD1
CASSPQNRGTNEKLFF
TGTGCCAGCAGTCCACAAAACAGGGGGACTAATGAAAAACTGTTTTTT
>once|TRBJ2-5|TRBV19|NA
CASSIQRTSETQYF
TGTGCCAGTAGTATACAAAGGACCTCAGAGACCCAGTACTTC
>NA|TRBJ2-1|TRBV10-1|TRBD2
CASSEFGTSGNNEQFF
TGCGCCAGCAGTGAATTTGGGACTAGCGGAAACAATGAGCAGTTCTTC
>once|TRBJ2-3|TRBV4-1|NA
CASSQDRSGYERKGVYF
TGCGCCAGCAGCCAAGATAGATCGGGGTACGAGCGTAAAGGTGTATATTTT
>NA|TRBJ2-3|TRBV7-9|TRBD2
CASSLAPGGISTDTQYF
TGTGCCAGCAGCTTAGCTCCGGGAGGGATAAGCACAGATACGCAGTATTTT
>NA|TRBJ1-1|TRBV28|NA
CASSPRTEAFF
TGTGCCAGCAGTCCCCGGACTGAAGCTTTCTTT
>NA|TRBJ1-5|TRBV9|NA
CASSVDIEQPQHF
TGTGCCAGCAGCGTTGACATCGAGCAGCCCCAGCATTTT
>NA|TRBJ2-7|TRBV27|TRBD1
CASRTPGTGRTYEQYF
TGTGCCAGCAGGACGCCCGGGACAGGGAGGACCTACGAGCAGTACTTC
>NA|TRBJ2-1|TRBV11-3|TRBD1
CASSAQTGSLYNEQFF
TGTGCCAGCAGCGCACAGACAGGGTCCCTTTACAATGAGCAGTTCTTC
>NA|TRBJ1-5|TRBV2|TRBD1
CASTTESGGQPQHF
TGTGCCAGCACTACAGAATCAGGGGGCCAGCCCCAGCATTTT
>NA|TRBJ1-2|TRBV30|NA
CAWSGDPNYGYTF
TGTGCCTGGTCAGGGGACCCGAACTATGGCTACACCTTC
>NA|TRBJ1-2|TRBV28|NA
CASSTSHGYTF
TGTGCCAGCAGTACCTCGCATGGCTACACCTTC